The 13 T cell receptor beta chains listed next were all sequenced from one sample in a study of cytomegalovirus exposure and HLA in healthy donors. Amplification used 60 Vbeta primers and 13 Jbeta primers. TCRdb's copy holds only in-frame clones and misses some; the assay was immunoSEQ multiplex PCR. The sample consists of 25,000 to 30,000 clones, approximately 62% of them appearing once. Sequenced: PBMCs. All receptors derive from a male donor in good health and CMV-seropositive.

The chain is built from TRBV6-5 and TRBJ1-2, with no clear D. V was cut by 7 bases and J by 8 bases, with 20 bases left in between. The germline V gene encodes CDR1 MNHEY and CDR2 SVGAGI. This CDR3 is 14 amino acids long. Here the CDR3 DNA reads TGTGCCAGCACCTCAAGGTCCGGGAGGGAAGGCTACACCTTC. Protein sequence: CASTSRSGREGYTF.

The rearrangement links TRBV7-9 to TRBJ2-1; possibly TRBD2 for D (5 bases). Looked up from germline, CDR1 is SEHNR and CDR2 is FQNEAQ (reference sequence). The CDR3 consists of 14 residues. The V end was cut by 0 bases, the J end by 8 bases, with 11 bases between. As DNA, the CDR3 is TGTGCCAGCAGCTTAGCGCCCCGGGGATATGAGCAGTTCTTC. It translates to CASSLAPRGYEQFF. Looking up the rest from reference TRBV7-9 and TRBJ2-1 gives the full variable domain: DTGVSQNPRHKITKRGQNVTFRCDPISEHNRLYWYRQTLGQGPEFLTYFQNEAQLEKSRLLSDRFSAERPKGSFSTLEIQRTEQGDSAMYLCASSLAPRGYEQFFGPGTRLTVL.

The chain carries TRBV6-6 and TRBJ2-2; tentative D call: TRBD2 (5 bases). The germline gives CDR1 MNHNY, CDR2 SVGAGI (reference sequence). V was cut by 2 bases and J by 5 bases, with 6 bases left in between. This CDR3 is 13 amino acids long. CDR3 sequence (DNA): TGTGCCAGCAGTTACGAGGGAACCGGGGAGCTGTTTTTT. It specifies CASSYEGTGELFF.

CDR3 DNA sequence: TGTGCCATCAGTGAAGGACAAAACAATCAGCCCCAGCATTTT. Translation gives CAISEGQNNQPQHF. The V and J genes are TRBV10-3 and TRBJ1-5; a weak D match, TRBD1 (5 bases). Deletions cut 3 bases from V and 3 bases from J, with 9 bases between. This CDR3 is 14 amino acids long. Germline V CDR1 and CDR2: ENHRY, SYGVKD.

A single count supports this clone. This sequence joins TRBV5-6 and TRBJ2-7; perhaps TRBD1 as D (6 bases). V was pared by 7 bases and J by 0 bases, with 11 bases between. This CDR3 has 13 residues. The germline V gene has CDR1 SGHDT and CDR2 YYEEEE. In DNA form, the CDR3 reads TGTGCCAGCGGGGGCAGGCTCTCCTACGAGCAGTACTTC. Its translation is CASGGRLSYEQYF.

This clone was detected a few times. The chain links TRBV12-5 to TRBJ2-7; a weak D match, TRBD1 (5 bases). This CDR3 contains 14 residues. From germline, CDR1 is LGHNT and CDR2 FRNRAP. V was cut by 5 bases and J by 5 bases, with 16 bases left in between. For the CDR3, the DNA is TGTGCTAGTGGTCGGGCTCAGGGTCCCAACGAGCAGTACTTC. Translation: CASGRAQGPNEQYF. The full variable domain, its missing parts supplied by reference TRBV12-5 and TRBJ2-7, is DARVTQTPRHKVTEMGQEVTMRCQPILGHNTVFWYRQTMMQGLELLAYFRNRAPLDDSGMPKDRFSAEMPDATLATLKIQPSEPRDSAVYFCASGRAQGPNEQYFGPGTRLTVT.

In this sample, this clone is medium-sized. This chain links TRBV6-6 with TRBJ1-5, with D unclear. V was clipped by 2 bases and J by 7 bases, with 12 bases between them. Germline CDR1 and CDR2: MNHNY and SVGAGI (reference sequence). There are 14 residues in the CDR3. The DNA of the CDR3 is TGTGCCAGCAGTTACGATGTCGGGAGCCAGCCCCAGCATTTT. This encodes CASSYDVGSQPQHF.

The rearrangement links TRBV28 to TRBJ1-2, with D unclear. V lost 1 base and J lost 8, with 5 bases in between. Germline CDR1 and CDR2: MDHEN and SYDVKM. The CDR3 has 11 amino acids. The CDR3 is CASSLSEGYTF. CDR3 in DNA: TGTGCCAGCAGTTTATCGGAGGGCTACACCTTC.

This sequence joins TRBV7-8 and TRBJ1-5, with 8 bases lining up with TRBD1. V was pared by 5 bases and J by 6 bases, with 9 bases of the junction left unmatched. This CDR3 spans 15 amino acids. CDR1 is SGHVS and CDR2 is FQNEAQ in the germline V gene. CDR3 bases: TGTGCCAGCAGCGAATTCAGGGGGCCGAGTCAGCCCCAGCATTTT. Translated: CASSEFRGPSQPQHF.

The gene calls are TRBV6-1 and TRBJ1-5; D gene unclear. CDR3 length: 13 amino acids. Trimming cost V 10 bases and J 4 bases, with 14 bases left between them. Germline V gene lookup returns CDR1 MNHNS and CDR2 SASEGT. CDR3 amino acids: CATSVTSNQPQHF. Written as DNA, the CDR3 is TGTGCCACCTCGGTCACCTCGAATCAGCCCCAGCATTTT.

The rearrangement joins TRBV5-8 to TRBJ2-1; tentative D call: TRBD2 (5 bases). The CDR3 consists of 16 residues. The V end lost 0 bases, the J end lost 1 base, and 11 bases lay between the germline ends. Per the germline V gene, CDR1 is SGHTS and CDR2 is YDEGEE. CDR3 residues: CASSLGRVLSYNEQFF. The CDR3 DNA sequence: TGTGCCAGCAGCTTGGGGCGGGTTCTTTCCTACAATGAGCAGTTCTTC.

The chain links TRBV5-6 to TRBJ2-7, with D possibly TRBD2 on 6 matching bases. CDR1 and CDR2 (germline): SGHDT, YYEEEE. This CDR3 contains 12 residues. Deletions cut 4 bases from V and 5 bases from J, with 10 bases between. The chain's CDR3 is CASSPGGHEQYF. The CDR3 DNA reads TGTGCCAGCAGCCCCGGGGGTCACGAGCAGTACTTC. Based on the CDR3 plus reference TRBV5-6 and TRBJ2-7, the full variable domain is DAGVTQSPTHLIKTRGQQVTLRCSPKSGHDTVSWYQQALGQGPQFIFQYYEEEERQRGNFPDRFSGHQFPNYSSELNVNALLLGDSALYLCASSPGGHEQYFGPGTRLTVT.

The chain uses TRBV18 and TRBJ1-5, with 7 bases fitting TRBD1. CDR1 is KGHSH and CDR2 is LQKENI in the germline V gene. J lost 7 bases, V lost 3 bases, and 15 bases had no gene match. The CDR3 totals 17 residues. The chain's CDR3 is CASSPSGGPRGQQPQHF. Here the CDR3 DNA reads TGTGCCAGCTCACCGTCAGGGGGGCCGCGGGGTCAGCAGCCCCAGCATTTT.